This T cell receptor (beta chain) was profiled in a study of memory CD4+ T cells and cytomegalovirus serostatus. V lost 0 bases, J lost 1 base, and 11 bases lay in between. The CDR3 is 15 amino acids. Per the germline V gene, CDR1 is SGDLS and CDR2 is YYNGEE. Single viable CD3+CD4+CD8-CD45RO+ cells were sorted as the memory CD4+ T cells. Here immunoSEQ multiplex PCR was the method, and the copy in TCRdb shows in-frame clones only, minus some. The sample shows about 56,000 clones, over 70% of them seen only once. Material for sequencing was memory CD4+ T cells from blood. This TCR came from an adult in good health and CMV-seropositive. This chain uses TRBV9 with TRBJ2-7, with D hard to call. The DNA of the CDR3 is TGTGCCAGCAGCGTAGCTGCAATACCGTCCTACGAGCAGTACTTC. Residues: CASSVAAIPSYEQYF.